The entry that follows covers one TCR beta chain sequence. This clone has only a few counts. The specificity of this receptor is unknown. Nothing much larger sits one base from this clone, and base qualities are not available. CDR1 and CDR2, per the germline V gene, are SNHLY and FYNNEI. After removal of 10 bases from V and 1 base from J, the junction retains 8 bases not matched to a gene. The CDR3 runs 14 amino acids, cysteine and phenylalanine included. Only the CDR3 part of the read is kept: 42 bases, read in frame from the first base. The sample originates from a study of beta chain features in type 1 diabetes (dated by TCRdb to 2016 to 2019). Looking at the study overall: Mean age, gender distribution, total cell number and subset yield did not differ between patients and healthy donors. A total of 90 million to 120 million sorted cells were examined across all samples, and a strong correlation was observed between cell number per subset and RNA yield. The study compared the TCRB repertoires of sorted circulating CD4+ T cell subsets in recently diagnosed type 1 diabetes patients with those in matched healthy donors. Whereas all 28 donors provided naive and central memory subsets, regulatory and stem cell-like memory subsets were isolated from just 8 patients and about eight healthy donors.

The High Capacity cDNA Reverse Transcription Kit was used to reverse transcribe all of the isolated RNA, meaning that expressed TCRB transcripts were what got sequenced. Naive, central memory and regulatory T cell samples underwent deep immunoSEQ sequencing, averaging roughly 3.3 million total reads per sample. Sorted cells were lysed in RLT buffer and RNA was extracted with DNase-treated RNeasy Micro or Mini kits, depending on cell number. To prevent cross-contamination, every cell subset was processed on its own, while patient and healthy donor samples were processed together. TCRB sequences were amplified from cDNA with the immunoSEQ multiplex PCR, producing 87-bp fragments spanning the CDR3 region. Amplicons were sequenced on the Illumina HiSeq platform. The authors processed their data as follows. PCR bias was corrected computationally using synthetic template baselines, and reads within Hamming distance 2 were collapsed, with unmergeable singletons discarded. Reads were aligned to IMGT to assign V, D and J genes, CDR3 length, and insertions or deletions at six rearrangement sites. Within each subset, clonotype counts were normalized to the number of sorted cells before true diversity and Gini coefficients were calculated with the tcR R package. The overlap coefficient, calculated on TCRB nucleotide sequences, was used to measure repertoire sharing. TCRdb obtained this table from immuneACCESS and retained in-frame rearrangements with V and J assigned. These tables miss some clones; where compared with another copy, unresolved V genes account for less than half of the shortfall, and the remainder is unexplained. Clone size and V and J calls were adopted from that table, with D and trimming inferred from the DNA. Recorded for this sample are roughly 140,000 clones; 10% of them occurred a single time. Together, the top ten hold more than 0.45% of the sample.

The paper as a whole reports these results and caveats: Because the HLA sub-analyses included only small numbers of individuals, any influence of HLA type on TCRB rearrangement was left unresolved. At VDJ recombination sites, patients with type 1 diabetes made fewer insertions and deleted more nucleotides, a pattern implying thymic rearrangement abnormalities. Because cDNA was sequenced instead of genomic DNA, activated cells with high expression could be over-represented, although the groups did not differ in activation or CD3 levels. Type 1 diabetes patients showed a moderate but significant shortening of TCRB CDR3 length in all four CD4+ subsets. The naive, central memory and regulatory TCRB repertoires appeared to resemble one another more closely among patients than among healthy donors. PCR might favor shorter templates, but patient and control samples were amplified and corrected together, so any skew would affect both groups equally.

From each donor, a single peripheral blood sample of about 120 mL on average was drawn into heparinised tubes. A BD FACSAria II was used to sort naive, central memory, regulatory and stem cell-like memory CD4+ T cells with a panel that included CD45RO, CCR7, CD25, CD127, CD95 and CD27. A purity above 98% was achieved for all sorted populations. PBMCs were separated immediately by Lymphoprep density gradient centrifugation and were stained directly, without being cultured. So that batch effects would be minimized, each experiment stained and sorted samples in pairs, pairing one healthy donor with one patient.

The material sequenced was central memory CD4+ T cells from blood. This TCR derives from a man in his thirties or forties with type 1 diabetes. This sequence uses TRBV2 and TRBJ2-5; 8 bases in between match TRBD1. The CDR3 region reads CAIRTGFSQETQYF. The nucleotide sequence reads TGTGCCATTCGGACAGGGTTCTCCCAAGAGACCCAGTACTTC.